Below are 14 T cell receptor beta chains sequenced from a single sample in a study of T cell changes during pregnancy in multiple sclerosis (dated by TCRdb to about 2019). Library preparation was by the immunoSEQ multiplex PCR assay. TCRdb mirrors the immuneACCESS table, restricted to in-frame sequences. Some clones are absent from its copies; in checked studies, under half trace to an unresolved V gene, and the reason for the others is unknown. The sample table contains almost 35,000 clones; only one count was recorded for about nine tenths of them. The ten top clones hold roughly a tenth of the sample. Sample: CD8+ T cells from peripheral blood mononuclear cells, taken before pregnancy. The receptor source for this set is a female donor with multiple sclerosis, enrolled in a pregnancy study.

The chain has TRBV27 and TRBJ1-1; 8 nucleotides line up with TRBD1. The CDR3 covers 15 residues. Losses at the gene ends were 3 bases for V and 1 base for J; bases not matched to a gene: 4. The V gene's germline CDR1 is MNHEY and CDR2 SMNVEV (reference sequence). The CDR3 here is CASSFQGAGNTEAFF. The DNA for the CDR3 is TGTGCCAGCAGTTTCCAGGGGGCGGGGAACACTGAAGCTTTCTTT.

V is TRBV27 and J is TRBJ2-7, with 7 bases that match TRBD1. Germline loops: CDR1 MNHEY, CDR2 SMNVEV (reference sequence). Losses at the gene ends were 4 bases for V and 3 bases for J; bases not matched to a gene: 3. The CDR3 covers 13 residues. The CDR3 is CASSWDSRYEQYF. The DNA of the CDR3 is TGTGCCAGCAGTTGGGACAGTCGCTACGAGCAGTACTTC.

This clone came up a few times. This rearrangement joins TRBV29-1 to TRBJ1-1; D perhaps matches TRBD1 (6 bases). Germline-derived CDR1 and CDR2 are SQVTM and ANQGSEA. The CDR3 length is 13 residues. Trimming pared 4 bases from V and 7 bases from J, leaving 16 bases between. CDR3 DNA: TGCAGCGTTGGGACAGTGACCTCCAATGAAGCTTTCTTT. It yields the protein CSVGTVTSNEAFF.

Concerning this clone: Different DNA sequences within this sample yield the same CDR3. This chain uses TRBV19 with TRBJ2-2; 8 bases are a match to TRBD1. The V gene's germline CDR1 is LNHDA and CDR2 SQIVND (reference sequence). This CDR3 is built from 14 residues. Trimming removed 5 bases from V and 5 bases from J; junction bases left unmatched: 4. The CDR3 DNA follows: TGTGCCAGTAGTTTGCAGGGGGCAACCGGGGAGCTGTTTTTT. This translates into CASSLQGATGELFF.

For the CDR3, the DNA is TGTGCCAGCAGCTTCCCTGCAGCAGGGGGCTTCTATGAGCAGTTCTTC. As protein: CASSFPAAGGFYEQFF. The J gene is TRBJ2-1, the V gene TRBV5-6, with TRBD1 matching over 8 bases. Trimming cost V 2 bases and J 8 bases; bases outside gene matches: 12. Germline values: CDR1 SGHDT, CDR2 YYEEEE. The CDR3 covers 16 residues.

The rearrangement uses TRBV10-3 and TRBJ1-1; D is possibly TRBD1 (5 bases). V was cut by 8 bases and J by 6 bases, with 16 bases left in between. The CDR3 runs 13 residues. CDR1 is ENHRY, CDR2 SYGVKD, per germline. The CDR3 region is CAIRSGTGPEAFF. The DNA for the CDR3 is TGTGCCATCCGAAGTGGTACAGGACCTGAAGCTTTCTTT.

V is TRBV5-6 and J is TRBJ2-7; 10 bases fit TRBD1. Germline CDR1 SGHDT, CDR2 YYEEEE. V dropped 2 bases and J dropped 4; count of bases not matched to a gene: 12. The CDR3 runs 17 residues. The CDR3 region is CASSLPRTGGEAYEQYF. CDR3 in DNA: TGTGCCAGCAGCTTACCTCGGACAGGGGGAGAGGCGTACGAGCAGTACTTC.

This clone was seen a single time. The CDR3 nucleotides read TGTGCCACCAGCAGAGATCTTGGTAGCGGGGCAGAGACCCAGTACTTC. Translated: CATSRDLGSGAETQYF. The chain has TRBV15 and TRBJ2-5; 8 positions agree with TRBD2. Germline CDR1 LNHNV, CDR2 YYDKDF (reference sequence). This CDR3 is built from 16 residues. Trimming cost V 0 bases and J 4 bases; bases outside gene matches: 7.

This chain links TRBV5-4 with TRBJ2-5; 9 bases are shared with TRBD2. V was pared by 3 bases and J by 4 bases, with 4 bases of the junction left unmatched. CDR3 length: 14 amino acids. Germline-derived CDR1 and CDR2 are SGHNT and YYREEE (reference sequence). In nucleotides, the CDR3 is TGTGCCAGCAGCTGGCGGGGGGGCGTAGAGACCCAGTACTTC. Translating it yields CASSWRGGVETQYF.

CDR3 loop: CASSLGTPDTQYF. CDR3 nucleotide sequence: TGTGCCAGCAGCTTAGGGACTCCTGATACGCAGTATTTT. The chain recombines TRBV7-9 with TRBJ2-3, with D tentatively TRBD2 (5 bases). The V end was cut by 1 base, the J end by 6 bases, with 8 bases between. The CDR3 length is 13 residues. Germline V gives CDR1 SEHNR, CDR2 FQNEAQ (reference sequence).

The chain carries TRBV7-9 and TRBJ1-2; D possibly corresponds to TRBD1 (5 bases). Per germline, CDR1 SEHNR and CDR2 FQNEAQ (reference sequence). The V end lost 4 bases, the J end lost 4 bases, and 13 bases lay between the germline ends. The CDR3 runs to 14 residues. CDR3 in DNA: TGTGCCAGCAGCTCCCAAACAGGCGTCTATGGCTACACCTTC. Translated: CASSSQTGVYGYTF.

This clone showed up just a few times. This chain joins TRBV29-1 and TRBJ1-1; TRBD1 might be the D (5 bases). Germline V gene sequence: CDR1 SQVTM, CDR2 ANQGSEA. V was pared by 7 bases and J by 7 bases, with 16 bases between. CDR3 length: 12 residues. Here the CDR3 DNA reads TGCAGCGATGGAGGGACCGGCAATGAAGCTTTCTTT. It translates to CSDGGTGNEAFF.

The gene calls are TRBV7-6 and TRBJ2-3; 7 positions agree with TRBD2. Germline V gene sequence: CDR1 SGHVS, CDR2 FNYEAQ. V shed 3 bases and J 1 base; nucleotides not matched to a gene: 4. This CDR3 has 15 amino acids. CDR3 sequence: CASSFRGERTDTQYF. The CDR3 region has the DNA TGTGCCAGCAGCTTCCGGGGGGAACGCACAGATACGCAGTATTTT.

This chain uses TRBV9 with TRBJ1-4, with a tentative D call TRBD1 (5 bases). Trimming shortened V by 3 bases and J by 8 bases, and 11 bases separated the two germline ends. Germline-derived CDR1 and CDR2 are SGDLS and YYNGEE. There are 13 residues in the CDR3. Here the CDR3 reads CASSATVEEKLFF. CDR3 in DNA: TGTGCCAGCAGCGCGACAGTGGAAGAAAAACTGTTTTTT.